One and the same sample provided the 16 T cell receptor beta chains below, sequenced in a study of T-cell reconstitution after alpha-beta-depleted transplantation in children. Unique molecular identifiers were incorporated when the TCRbeta library was constructed. In TCRdb, the PCR reads were re-called with MiXCR into one record per CDR3 protein. Of roughly 280,000 distinct CDR3 sequences detected, roughly 12% appear once; the ten largest clones hold around 22%. The sequenced sample was peripheral blood, obtained 180 days after TCRalphabeta/CD19-depleted stem cell transplant. Source of these receptors: a male patient aged 2 to 10 who had a stem cell transplant for chronic granulomatous disease, so the T cells may come from the graft donor.

There are many counts of this clonotype. The rearrangement links TRBV7-9 to TRBJ1-6; possibly TRBD1 for D (5 bases). V was pared by 5 bases and J by 9 bases, with 11 bases between. Germline assignment: CDR1 SEHNR and CDR2 FQNEAQ (reference sequence). This CDR3 is 13 amino acids long. CDR3 in amino acids: CASSPGTPSPLHF. In DNA, the CDR3 is TGTGCCAGCAGCCCCGGGACCCCTTCACCCCTCCACTTT.

This clonotype was counted a few times. The V call is TRBV18, the J call TRBJ1-5, with unresolved D. The V end lost 4 bases, the J end lost 0 bases, and 4 bases lay between the germline ends. The CDR3 loop spans 13 amino acids. The germline CDR1 and CDR2 sequences are KGHSH and LQKENI. CDR3 amino acids: CASSQTSNQPQHF. CDR3 DNA: TGTGCCAGCTCACAAACTAGCAATCAGCCCCAGCATTTT.

At least ten counts were recorded for this clonotype. The chain has TRBV12-3 or TRBV12-4 and TRBJ2-5; D ambiguous. The CDR3 spans 13 residues. The V end lost 7 bases, the J end lost 5 bases, and 14 bases lay between the germline ends. DNA for the CDR3: TGTGCCAGCACCGGAACATTGTTGGAGACCCAGTACTTC. This sequence encodes CASTGTLLETQYF.

At least ten counts were recorded for this clonotype. V usage is TRBV12-3 or TRBV12-4 and J usage is TRBJ2-5; TRBD1 matches 8 bases. The CDR3 spans 15 residues. Losses at the gene ends were 1 base for V and 2 bases for J; bases not matched to a gene: 3. The CDR3, as DNA: TGTGCCAGCAGTTTAGGACAGGGGACTCAAGAGACCCAGTACTTC. This encodes CASSLGQGTQETQYF.

This clonotype was recorded many times. The chain is built from TRBV11-2 and TRBJ1-2; TRBD1 might be the D (6 bases). Germline loops: CDR1 SGHAT, CDR2 FQNNGV. Trimming removed 6 bases at V and 4 bases at J, with 15 bases between. CDR3 length: 14 amino acids. CDR3 nucleotide sequence: TGTGCCAGCAGAGCTTCGGGACAAATCTATGGCTACACCTTC. Protein product: CASRASGQIYGYTF.

This clonotype appeared many times. The V gene is TRBV7-2, the J gene TRBJ1-1; D unclear. Looked up from germline, CDR1 is SGHTA and CDR2 is FQGNSA. V lost 5 bases and J lost 1, with 14 bases in between. CDR3 size: 15 residues. The CDR3: CASSTRHSSNTEAFF. Written as DNA, the CDR3 is TGTGCCAGCAGCACAAGGCACAGTTCGAACACTGAAGCTTTCTTT.

This clonotype was counted at least ten times. The rearrangement links TRBV12-3 or TRBV12-4 to TRBJ1-2; D is ambiguous. The CDR3 contains 12 residues. The V gene lost 1 base and the J gene lost 4 bases, with 4 bases spanning the gap. CDR3 bases: TGTGCCAGCAGTTTAGTTAGCTATGGCTACACCTTC. It specifies CASSLVSYGYTF.

This clonotype was observed at least ten times. V usage is TRBV5-1 and J usage is TRBJ2-5, with 8 bases that match TRBD2. After removal of 2 bases from V and 1 base from J, the junction contained 7 bases not matched to a gene. The germline gives CDR1 SGHRS, CDR2 YFSETQ. The CDR3 is 16 amino acids. The chain's CDR3 is CASSFHSGTLQETQYF. For the CDR3, the DNA is TGCGCCAGCAGCTTCCATAGCGGGACCCTCCAAGAGACCCAGTACTTC.

This clonotype came up many times. The chain uses TRBV20-1 and TRBJ2-6, with D unresolved. The germline CDR1 and CDR2 sequences are DFQATT and SNEGSKA (reference sequence). The CDR3 is 15 amino acids. V was clipped by 0 bases and J by 0 bases, with 6 bases between them. The CDR3 coding sequence is TGCAGTGCTAGAGACGAACGCTCTGGGGCCAACGTCCTGACTTTC. Translation: CSARDERSGANVLTF.

This clonotype was counted at least ten times. The rearrangement joins TRBV6-1 to TRBJ2-4; the match to TRBD2 covers 10 bases. The CDR3 sequence is 17 residues long. Trimming at V came to 6 bases and at J to 0 bases, leaving 8 bases not matched to a gene. Germline CDR1 is MNHNS and CDR2 is SASEGT. CDR3: CASSRRTSGIAKNIQYF. CDR3 nucleotides: TGTGCCAGCAGCCGCAGGACTAGCGGTATAGCCAAAAACATTCAGTACTTC.

This clonotype was seen many times. This rearrangement joins TRBV24-1 to TRBJ1-1; TRBD1 aligns across 8 bases. Germline V CDR1 and CDR2: KGHDR, SFDVKD. The CDR3 covers 15 residues. The V gene end was trimmed by 2 bases and the J gene end by 1 base; junction bases not matched to a gene: 2. The CDR3 spells CATSDSGTGNTEAFF. The DNA of the CDR3 is TGTGCCACCAGTGATTCCGGGACAGGGAACACTGAAGCTTTCTTT.

Many counts were recorded for this clonotype. The V gene is TRBV20-1, the J gene TRBJ2-7; D is possibly TRBD1 (6 bases). Germline V CDR1 and CDR2: DFQATT, SNEGSKA (reference sequence). V lost 1 base to trimming and J lost 3 bases, with 10 bases between them. The CDR3 contains 13 residues. CDR3 amino acids: CSARGTVDYEQYF. DNA for the CDR3: TGCAGTGCTAGAGGGACAGTCGACTACGAGCAGTACTTC.

This clonotype was detected only a few times. J is TRBJ2-7 and V is TRBV9; the match to TRBD1 covers 8 bases. The V segment lost 4 bases and the J segment 2 bases; nucleotides outside the gene matches: 8. Looked up from germline, CDR1 is SGDLS and CDR2 is YYNGEE. The CDR3 has 15 residues. CDR3 sequence reads: CASSPPTGDTYEQYF. The CDR3 DNA reads as TGTGCCAGCAGCCCTCCGACAGGGGACACCTACGAGCAGTACTTC.

This clonotype was seen at least ten times. The rearrangement joins TRBV29-1 to TRBJ2-1, with 8 bases lining up with TRBD2. The germline V gene has CDR1 SQVTM and CDR2 ANQGSEA. V was clipped by 7 bases and J by 6 bases; unmatched bases: 5. This CDR3 region has 12 residues. The CDR3 DNA sequence: TGCAGCGGGTTCACTAGCGGCAATGAGCAGTTCTTC. Its protein is CSGFTSGNEQFF.

This clonotype was recorded at least ten times. Written as DNA, the CDR3 is TGTGCCAGCAGTGAAGCCCCAATCAGCTTTGCTAATGAAAAACTGTTTTTT. It specifies CASSEAPISFANEKLFF. The gene calls are TRBV6-1 and TRBJ1-4; D is undetermined. V lost 0 bases and J lost 3, with 14 bases in between. The CDR3 consists of 17 residues. Germline CDR1 reads MNHNS; CDR2 reads SASEGT.

This clonotype was counted at least ten times. V gene TRBV20-1 combines with J gene TRBJ1-2, with a weak D call TRBD1 (5 bases). From germline, CDR1 is DFQATT and CDR2 SNEGSKA (reference sequence). Trimming left V 0 bases short and J 7 bases short, with 21 bases between. CDR3 length equals 16 residues. The CDR3 sequence: CSARDGQGILEIGYTF. CDR3 DNA sequence: TGCAGTGCTAGAGATGGGCAGGGAATTCTTGAAATTGGCTACACCTTC.